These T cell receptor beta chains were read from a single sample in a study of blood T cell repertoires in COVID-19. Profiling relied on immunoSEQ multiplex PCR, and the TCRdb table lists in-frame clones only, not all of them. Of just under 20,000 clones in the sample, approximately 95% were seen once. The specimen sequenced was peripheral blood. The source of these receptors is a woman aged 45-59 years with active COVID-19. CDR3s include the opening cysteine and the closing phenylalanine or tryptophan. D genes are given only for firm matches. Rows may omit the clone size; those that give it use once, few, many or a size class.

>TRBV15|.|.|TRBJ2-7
TGTGCCACCAGCAGAGAGTTTGGACAGTCCGGCGAGCAGTACTTC
CATSREFGQSGEQYF
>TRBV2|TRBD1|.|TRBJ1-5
TGTGCCAGCAGTGAAGAAAACAACAGGGGATGGTCACAGCCCCAGCATTTT
CASSEENNRGWSQPQHF
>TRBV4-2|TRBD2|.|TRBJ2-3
TGTGCCAGCAGCCAAAGGACTAGCGGGGGCTTCTCTGATACGCAGTATTTT
CASSQRTSGGFSDTQYF
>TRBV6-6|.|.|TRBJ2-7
TGTGCCAGCAGTTACTCTCGCGACCAGGCCTCCTACGAGCAGTACTTC
CASSYSRDQASYEQYF
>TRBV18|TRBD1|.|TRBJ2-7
TGTGCCAGCTCTTACCGGGACAGGGATCCCTACGAGCAGTACTTC
CASSYRDRDPYEQYF
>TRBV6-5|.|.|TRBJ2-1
TGTGCCAGCCGAGACACCCTCGTCGATGAGCAGTTCTTC
CASRDTLVDEQFF
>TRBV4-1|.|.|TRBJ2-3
TGCGCCAGCAGCCTGAACCAGGCAGATACGCAGTATTTT
CASSLNQADTQYF
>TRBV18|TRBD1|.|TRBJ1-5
TGTGCCAGCTCACCAGGGACAGGGGGCATTCAGCCCCAGCATTTT
CASSPGTGGIQPQHF
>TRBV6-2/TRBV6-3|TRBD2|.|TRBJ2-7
TGTGCCAGCAGTTACGGGACTAGTGAGTACTTC
CASSYGTSEYF
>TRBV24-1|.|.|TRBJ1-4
TGTGCCACCAGTGATACGACCGGGACGGGAGGGGAAAAACTGTTTTTT
CATSDTTGTGGEKLFF
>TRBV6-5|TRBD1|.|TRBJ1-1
TGTGCCAGCACCAAACAGGGGTGGTTTATAGGTGAAGCTTTCTTT
CASTKQGWFIGEAFF
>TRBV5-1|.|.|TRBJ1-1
TGCGCCAGCAGCTTGGGGGGAAGGGGCACTGAAGCTTTCTTT
CASSLGGRGTEAFF
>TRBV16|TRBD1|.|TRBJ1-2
TGTGCCAGCAGCCAGGGGGGACAGGGTCGTGAAGGCTACACCTTC
CASSQGGQGREGYTF
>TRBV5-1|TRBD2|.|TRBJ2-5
TGCGCCAGCAGCAGGGGACTAGCGGGAGAGGGGACCCAGTACTTC
CASSRGLAGEGTQYF
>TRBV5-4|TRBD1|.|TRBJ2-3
TGTGCCAGCAGTTGGACAGGGGCCCGCACAGATACGCAGTATTTT
CASSWTGARTDTQYF
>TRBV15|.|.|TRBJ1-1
TGTGCCACCAGCAGGGACAGTATGAACACTGAAGCTTTCTTT
CATSRDSMNTEAFF
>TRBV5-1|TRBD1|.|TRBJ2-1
TGCGCCAGCAAGAAGACAGGGGGTTTGTTCTTC
CASKKTGGLFF
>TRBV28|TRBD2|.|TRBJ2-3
TGTGCCAGCAGTTCGGGGGCGACTAGCGACACAGATACGCAGTATTTT
CASSSGATSDTDTQYF
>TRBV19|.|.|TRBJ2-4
TGTGCCACCAGGGTCCCTGGGGCCAAAAACATTCAGTACTTC
CATRVPGAKNIQYF
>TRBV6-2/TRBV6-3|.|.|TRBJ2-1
TGTGCCAGCAGTTCCCTTGGGCCACAGCAGTTCTTC
CASSSLGPQQFF
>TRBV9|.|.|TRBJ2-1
TGTGCCAGCAGCGTAGAGGGGTACAATGAGCAGTTCTTC
CASSVEGYNEQFF
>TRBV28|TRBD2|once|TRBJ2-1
TGTGCCAGCAGTTCTACTAGCGGGAATTACAATGAGCAGTTCTTC
CASSSTSGNYNEQFF
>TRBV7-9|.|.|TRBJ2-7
TGTGCCAGCAGCTTAGCCGGGGTCTTCGGCGAGCAGTACTTC
CASSLAGVFGEQYF
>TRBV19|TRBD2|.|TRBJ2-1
TGTGCCAGTAGTACCATAGCGGGGTACAATGAGCAGTTCTTC
CASSTIAGYNEQFF
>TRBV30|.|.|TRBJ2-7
TGTGCCTGGAGTGTAGGTCAGGGGACGTCCTACGAGCAGTACTTC
CAWSVGQGTSYEQYF
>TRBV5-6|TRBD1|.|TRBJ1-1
TGTGCCAGCAGCTGGGGATCCGGGACAGCGGCCCGAAAAGCTTTCTTT
CASSWGSGTAARKAFF
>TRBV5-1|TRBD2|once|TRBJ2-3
TGCGCCAGCAGCTTCGCTAGCGGGTTACAGGATACGCAGTATTTT
CASSFASGLQDTQYF
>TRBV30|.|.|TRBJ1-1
TGTGCCTGGACACTTCAGAGGCGGACTGAAGCTTTCTTT
CAWTLQRRTEAFF
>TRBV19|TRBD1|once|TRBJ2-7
TGTGCCAGTAGTGCCGGGACAGGGCTCATTGAGCAGTACTTC
CASSAGTGLIEQYF
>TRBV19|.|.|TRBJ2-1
TGTGCCAGTAGTATGTTCGGAGGCTCCTACAATGAGCAGTTCTTC
CASSMFGGSYNEQFF
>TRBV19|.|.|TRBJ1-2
TGTGCCAGTAGCCGACAGGCTACCTCCATTTCGGGCTACACCTTC
CASSRQATSISGYTF
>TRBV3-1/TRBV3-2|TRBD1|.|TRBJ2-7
TGTGCCAGCAGCCTCACAGGGGGCAGGTCCTACGAGCAGTACTTC
CASSLTGGRSYEQYF
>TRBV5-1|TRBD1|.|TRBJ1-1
TGCGCCAGCAGCTTGAACGGACAGGGGTTGAACACTGAAGCTTTCTTT
CASSLNGQGLNTEAFF
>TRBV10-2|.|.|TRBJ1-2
TGCGCCAGCAGTGAGTCCATGTTTAACTATGGCTACACCTTC
CASSESMFNYGYTF
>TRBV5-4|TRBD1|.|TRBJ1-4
TGTGCCAGCAGCCCAAAGCCGACAGGGGCTAATGAAAAACTGTTTTTT
CASSPKPTGANEKLFF
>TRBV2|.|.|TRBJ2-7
TGTGCCAGCAGTGAAGTGGGGGCTAATGACGAGCAGTACTTC
CASSEVGANDEQYF
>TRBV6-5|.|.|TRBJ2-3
TGTGCCAGCAGCCCGGGACTTCTCACAGATACGCAGTATTTT
CASSPGLLTDTQYF
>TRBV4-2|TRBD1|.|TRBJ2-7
TGTGCCAGCAGCCAAGATTTAGGACAGGCAGATTACGAGCAGTACTTC
CASSQDLGQADYEQYF
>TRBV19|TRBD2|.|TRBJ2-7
TGTGCCAGTAGGCCTAGCGGGAGTCCCGAGCAGTACTTC
CASRPSGSPEQYF
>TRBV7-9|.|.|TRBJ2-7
TGTGCCAGCAGCTTGGCGACAGACTCCTACGAGCAGTACTTC
CASSLATDSYEQYF
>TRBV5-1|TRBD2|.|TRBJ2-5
TGCGCCAGCAGCGAAGGGGGACTAGCGACTTGGGAGACCCAGTACTTC
CASSEGGLATWETQYF
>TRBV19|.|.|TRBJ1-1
TGTGCCAGTATCAACCGGGTACTTTCGAACACTGAAGCTTTCTTT
CASINRVLSNTEAFF
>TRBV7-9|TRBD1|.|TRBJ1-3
TGTGCCAGCAGCTTAGCCGGGACAGGGGGCTCTGGAAACACCATATATTTT
CASSLAGTGGSGNTIYF
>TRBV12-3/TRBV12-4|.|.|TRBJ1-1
TGTGCCAGCAAGCGTAGCTCGAACACTGAAGCTTTCTTT
CASKRSSNTEAFF
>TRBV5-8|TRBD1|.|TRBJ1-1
TGTGCCAGCAGCTTGGGACAGGGGATCACTGAAGCTTTCTTT
CASSLGQGITEAFF
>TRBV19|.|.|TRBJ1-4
TGTGCCAGTAGCCGCTCCAGGGTTACTAATGAAAAACTGTTTTTT
CASSRSRVTNEKLFF